The clone carrying this TCR beta chain was picked up a small number of times. Without the conserved terminal phenylalanine or tryptophan, this CDR3 likely stems from a read error. The limits of the CDR3 on the DNA are not certain, so only TCRdb's listed CDR3 is given. The data originate from a study of tumor-infiltrating lymphocytes in oesophageal squamous cell carcinoma. Via MiXCR, TCRdb re-called the PCR reads, giving one row per CDR3 protein. The sample lists 10,000 to 15,000 distinct CDR3 sequences, around 56% seen once, with about 32% in the top ten. Inclusive of both ends, the CDR3 amounts to 16 amino acids. Germline V gene data show CDR1 as ENHRY and CDR2 as SYGVKD.

The sequenced sample was esophageal tumor tissue. The TCR comes from a female donor with esophageal squamous cell carcinoma. The chain is built from TRBV10-3 and TRBJ2-5. Here the CDR3 reads CAISELPENYGYTFGS.